This T cell receptor beta chain is drawn from a study of beta chain features in type 1 diabetes. Regarding the study as a whole: Type 1 diabetes patients showed a moderate but significant shortening of TCRB CDR3s in all four CD4+ subsets.

Investigators reverse transcribed all isolated RNA, so they sequenced expressed TCRB transcripts. Sequenced by immunoSEQ multiplex PCR; TCRdb stores in-frame clones only, minus some. Seen here are about 340,000 clones, approximately 9.7% observed once, and the top ten hold 0.95% to 1.1%. Trimming shortened V by 6 bases and J by 2 bases, and 11 bases separated the two germline ends. The germline V gene has CDR1 SNHLY and CDR2 FYNNEI. The CDR3 runs to 14 residues. This clone was recorded a few times. Its specificity is unknown. The rearrangement links TRBV2 to TRBJ1-5; tentative D call: TRBD1 (6 bases). The sequence came from a man younger than 40 with type 1 diabetes. Sequencing used central memory CD4+ T cells from blood. The CDR3 spells CASSKQGGNQPQHF. CDR3 in DNA: TGTGCCAGCAGCAAACAGGGAGGCAATCAGCCCCAGCATTTT. Drawing the rest from reference TRBV2 and TRBJ1-5, the complete variable domain is EPEVTQTPSHQVTQMGQEVILRCVPISNHLYFYWYRQILGQKVEFLVSFYNNEISEKSEIFDDQFSVERPDGSNFTLKIRSTKLEDSAMYFCASSKQGGNQPQHFGDGTRLSIL.